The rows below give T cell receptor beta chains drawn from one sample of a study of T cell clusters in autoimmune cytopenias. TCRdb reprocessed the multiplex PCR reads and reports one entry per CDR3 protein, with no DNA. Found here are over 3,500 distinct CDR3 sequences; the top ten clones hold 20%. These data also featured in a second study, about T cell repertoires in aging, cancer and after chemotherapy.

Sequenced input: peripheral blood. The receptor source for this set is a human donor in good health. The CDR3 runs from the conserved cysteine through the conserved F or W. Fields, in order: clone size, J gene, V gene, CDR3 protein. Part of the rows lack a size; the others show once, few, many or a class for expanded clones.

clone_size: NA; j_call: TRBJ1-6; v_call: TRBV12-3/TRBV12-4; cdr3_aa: CASSLDRGNTIYNSPLHF
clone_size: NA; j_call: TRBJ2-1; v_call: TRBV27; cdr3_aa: CASSPSRPLAGDVGEQFF
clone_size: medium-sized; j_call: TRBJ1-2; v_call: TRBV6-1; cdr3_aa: CASSGDLAGGYTF
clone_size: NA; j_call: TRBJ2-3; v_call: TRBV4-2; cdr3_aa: CASSRSEEDTQYF
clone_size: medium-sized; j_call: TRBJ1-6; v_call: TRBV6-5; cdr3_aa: CASRPTGGDYNSPLHF
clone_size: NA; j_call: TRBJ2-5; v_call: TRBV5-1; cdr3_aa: CASSSGTGGETQYF
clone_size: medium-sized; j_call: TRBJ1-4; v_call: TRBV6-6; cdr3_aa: CASRGVEEKLFF
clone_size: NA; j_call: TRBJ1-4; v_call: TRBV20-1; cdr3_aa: CSARDLRTGGLYGEKLFF
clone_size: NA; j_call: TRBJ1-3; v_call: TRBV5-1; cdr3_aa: CASSLDGRGGADTIYF
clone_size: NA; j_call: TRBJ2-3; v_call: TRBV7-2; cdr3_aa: CASSQKPKSTSTDTQYF
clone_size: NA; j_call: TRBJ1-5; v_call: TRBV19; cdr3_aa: CASSIGTGRSQPQHF
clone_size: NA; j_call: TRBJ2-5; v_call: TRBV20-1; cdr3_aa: CSASGQETQYF
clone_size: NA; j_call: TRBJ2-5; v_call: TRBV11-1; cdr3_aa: CASSLGTSGGETQYF
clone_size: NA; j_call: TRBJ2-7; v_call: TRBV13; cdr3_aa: CASSDSGGGDGAYEQYF
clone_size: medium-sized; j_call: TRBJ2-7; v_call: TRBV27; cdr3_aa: CASRPLPWDSSYEQYF
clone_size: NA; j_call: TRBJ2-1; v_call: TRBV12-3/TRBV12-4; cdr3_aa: CASSPLSRGSYEQFF
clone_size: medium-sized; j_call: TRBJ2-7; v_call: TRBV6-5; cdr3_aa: CASSYWGREQYF
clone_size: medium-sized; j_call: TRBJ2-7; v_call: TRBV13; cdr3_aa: CASSRIRGYEQYF
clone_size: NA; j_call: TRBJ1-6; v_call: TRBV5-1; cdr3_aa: CASSPEVGQDSPLHF
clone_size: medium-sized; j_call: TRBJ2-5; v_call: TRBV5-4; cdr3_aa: CASSLAGGGETQYF
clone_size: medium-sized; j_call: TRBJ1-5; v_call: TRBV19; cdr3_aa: CASSVTGAPSNQPQHF
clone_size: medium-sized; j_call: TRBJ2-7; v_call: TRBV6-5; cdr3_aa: CASSYSPADYEQYF
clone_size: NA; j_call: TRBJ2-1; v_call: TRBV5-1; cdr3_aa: CASSSNSGSYNEQFF
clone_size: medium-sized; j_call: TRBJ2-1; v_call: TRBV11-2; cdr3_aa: CASSLSLSGGYNEQFF
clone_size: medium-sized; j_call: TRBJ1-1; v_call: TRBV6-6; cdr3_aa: CASSYSGFDREGTEAFF
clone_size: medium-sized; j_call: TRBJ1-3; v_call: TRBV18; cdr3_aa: CASSEGAGRSGNTIYF
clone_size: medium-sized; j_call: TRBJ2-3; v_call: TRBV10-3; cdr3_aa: CAISDGVRGTDTQYF
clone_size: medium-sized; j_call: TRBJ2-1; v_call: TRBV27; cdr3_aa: CASSWGGDEQFF
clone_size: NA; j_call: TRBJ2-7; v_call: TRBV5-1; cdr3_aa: CASSLGLTAYEQYF
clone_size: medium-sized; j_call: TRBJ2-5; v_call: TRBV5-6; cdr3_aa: CASSFNWGGETQYF
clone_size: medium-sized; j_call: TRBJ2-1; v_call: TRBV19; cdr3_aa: CASRARSSYNEQFF
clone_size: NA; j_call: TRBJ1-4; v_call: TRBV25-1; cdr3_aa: CASGRQNEKLFF
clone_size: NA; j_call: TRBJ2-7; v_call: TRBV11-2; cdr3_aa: CASNKGASGEQYF
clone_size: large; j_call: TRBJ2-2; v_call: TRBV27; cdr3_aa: CASSREGSGRDGELFF
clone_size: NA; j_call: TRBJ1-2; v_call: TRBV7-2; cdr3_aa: CASSTYGFGYTF
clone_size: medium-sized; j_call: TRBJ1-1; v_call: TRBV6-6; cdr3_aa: CASTQTFGTYTNTEAFF
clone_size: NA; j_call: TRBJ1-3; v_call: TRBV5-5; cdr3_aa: CASSLYSDTNTIYF
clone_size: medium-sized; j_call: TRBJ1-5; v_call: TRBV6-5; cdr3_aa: CASSSGRDQPQHF
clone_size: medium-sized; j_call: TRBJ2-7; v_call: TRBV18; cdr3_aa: CASSPYLTGASLEQYF
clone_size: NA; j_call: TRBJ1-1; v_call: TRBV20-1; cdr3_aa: CSASSVGQDLTPEAFF
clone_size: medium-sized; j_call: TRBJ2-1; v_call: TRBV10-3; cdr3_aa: CAISESVEGTSYNEQFF
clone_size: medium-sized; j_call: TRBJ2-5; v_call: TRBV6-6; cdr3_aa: CASLYSGGKETQYF
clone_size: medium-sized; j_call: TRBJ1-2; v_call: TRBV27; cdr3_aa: CASSPTGAIGYTF
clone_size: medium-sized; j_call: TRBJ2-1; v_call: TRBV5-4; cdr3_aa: CASSPGTGGYNEQFF
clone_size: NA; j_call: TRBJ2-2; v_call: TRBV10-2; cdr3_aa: CATRGGANTGELFF
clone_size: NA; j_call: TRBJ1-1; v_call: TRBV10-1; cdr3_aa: CASSRTPNTEAFF
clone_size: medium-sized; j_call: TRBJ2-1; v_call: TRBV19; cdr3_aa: CASSTGTGSYNEQFF
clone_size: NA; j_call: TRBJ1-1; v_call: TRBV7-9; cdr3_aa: CASSLGVFRVAGRESDTEAFF
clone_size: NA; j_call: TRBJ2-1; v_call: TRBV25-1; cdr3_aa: CASSTRRGVGNEQFF
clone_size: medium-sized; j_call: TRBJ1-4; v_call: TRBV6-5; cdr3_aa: CASSYNQGDEKLFF
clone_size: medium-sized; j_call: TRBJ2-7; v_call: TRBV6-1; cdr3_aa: CASSGEGPSYEQYF
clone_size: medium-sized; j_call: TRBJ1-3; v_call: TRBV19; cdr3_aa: CASSTPGTGSGNTIYF
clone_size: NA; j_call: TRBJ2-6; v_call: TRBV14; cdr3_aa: CASSQPIGGQGASGANVLTF
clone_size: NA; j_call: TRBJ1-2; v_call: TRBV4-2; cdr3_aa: CASSQDRGGNYGYTF
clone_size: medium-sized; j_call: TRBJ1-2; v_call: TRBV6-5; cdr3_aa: CASSYGANYGYTF